The 26 T cell receptor beta chains below come from one sample, sequenced in a study of T cells after yellow fever vaccination. From the 5' RACE reads, TCRdb called clonotypes with MiXCR, one entry per CDR3 protein. The table lists around 310,000 distinct CDR3 sequences, roughly 4% of them singletons. The source material was PBMCs, sampled 5 days after the yellow fever booster vaccination. Receptors originate from a man between 18 and 35 years old who received the YFV17D yellow fever vaccine.

This clonotype was observed many times. V and J are TRBV6-5 and TRBJ2-4, with D tentatively TRBD1 (6 bases). The CDR3 length is 17 residues. Trimming stripped 0 bases from V and 3 bases from J, with 15 bases between. The germline V gene encodes CDR1 MNHEY and CDR2 SVGAGI. The CDR3 loop reads CASSYSSSGDGKNIQYF. The DNA of the CDR3 is TGTGCCAGCAGTTACTCGAGTTCAGGGGACGGCAAAAACATTCAGTACTTC.

This clonotype has ten or more counts. The genes are TRBV6-2 or TRBV6-3 and TRBJ2-1, with 8 bases lining up with TRBD2. V was clipped by 1 base and J by 0 bases; unmatched bases: 2. The CDR3 totals 16 residues. The germline V gene encodes CDR1 MNHEY and CDR2 SVGEGT. The CDR3 protein is CASSYLRGDSYNEQFF. The DNA of the CDR3 is TGTGCCAGCAGTTACTTGCGGGGGGACTCCTACAATGAGCAGTTCTTC.

This clonotype appeared a few times. The V call is TRBV25-1, the J call TRBJ1-4; D is possibly TRBD1 (5 bases). V was trimmed by 2 bases and J by 4 bases, leaving 8 bases between them. The germline gives CDR1 MGHDK, CDR2 SYGVNS. The CDR3 has 14 residues. The CDR3, as DNA: TGTGCCAGCAGTGAAGGGGGGGTTAATGAAAAACTGTTTTTT. Protein sequence: CASSEGGVNEKLFF.

This clonotype has ten or more counts. The chain is built from TRBV24-1 and TRBJ2-5; D possibly corresponds to TRBD1 (6 bases). The CDR3 is 15 residues long. Per germline, CDR1 KGHDR and CDR2 SFDVKD. Between the trimmed V and J ends, which lost 7 bases and 2 bases, there was a span of 16 bases. The CDR3 DNA reads as TGTGCCACCAGCCCCGGACAGTTACGTCAAGAGACCCAGTACTTC. Protein: CATSPGQLRQETQYF.

J is TRBJ2-3 and V is TRBV5-1, with TRBD1 matching 7 bases. CDR1 and CDR2 from the germline V gene are SGHRS and YFSETQ. V lost 0 bases, J lost 0 bases, and 4 bases stayed unmatched. This CDR3 comprises 16 residues. In DNA, the CDR3 is TGCGCCAGCAGCTTGGGAGGGGGCCCTAGCACAGATACGCAGTATTTT. Translation gives CASSLGGGPSTDTQYF.

This clonotype came up many times. J is TRBJ1-2 and V is TRBV5-1; a weak D match, TRBD1 (5 bases). The CDR3 spans 13 residues. Trimming left V 4 bases short and J 6 bases short, with 13 bases between. Germline CDR1 reads SGHRS; CDR2 reads YFSETQ. The CDR3 DNA sequence: TGCGCCAGCAGCCTGTCGGGGGTCGATGGCTACACCTTC. It is translated as CASSLSGVDGYTF.

In its sample, this clonotype was seen a few times. The rearrangement links TRBV5-1 to TRBJ2-3; TRBD1 matches at 12 bases. CDR3 size: 17 residues. Germline V gives CDR1 SGHRS, CDR2 YFSETQ. V shed 2 bases, J shed 1 base, and the junction held 5 bases outside the gene matches. As DNA, the CDR3 is TGCGCCAGCAGCTTCGGGACAGGGGGCGGCGGCACAGATACGCAGTATTTT. Translated: CASSFGTGGGGTDTQYF. The full variable domain, in which reference TRBV5-1 and TRBJ2-3 provide the parts outside the CDR3, is KAGVTQTPRYLIKTRGQQVTLSCSPISGHRSVSWYQQTPGQGLQFLFEYFSETQRNKGNFPGRFSGRQFSNSRSEMNVSTLELGDSALYLCASSFGTGGGGTDTQYFGPGTRLTVL.

The rearrangement joins TRBV7-6 to TRBJ1-2, with TRBD1 identical over 8 bases. The CDR3 consists of 16 residues. The germline V gene has CDR1 SGHVS and CDR2 FNYEAQ. Germline trimming cut 1 base from V and 4 bases from J; bases unmatched to any gene: 8. CDR3 amino acids: CASSLVSSGGSYGYTF. In nucleotides, the CDR3 is TGTGCCAGCAGCTTAGTATCGTCAGGGGGCTCCTATGGCTACACCTTC.

Only a few counts were recorded for this clonotype. The chain has TRBV5-1 and TRBJ1-5; TRBD1 agrees at 8 bases. CDR1 and CDR2 (germline): SGHRS, YFSETQ. The CDR3 is made up of 13 amino acids. J lost 7 bases, V lost 4 bases, and 4 bases had no gene match. This CDR3 reads CASSPTGAQPQHF. CDR3 sequence (DNA): TGCGCCAGCAGCCCGACAGGGGCGCAGCCCCAGCATTTT.

Ten or more counts support this clonotype. The chain links TRBV7-2 to TRBJ1-5, with D possibly TRBD1 on 5 matching bases. Trimming pared 2 bases from V and 3 bases from J, leaving 11 bases between. Germline CDR1 SGHTA, CDR2 FQGNSA. CDR3 length equals 15 residues. The CDR3 region is CASSLQGDHNQPQHF. In DNA form, the CDR3 reads TGTGCCAGCAGCTTACAAGGGGATCACAATCAGCCCCAGCATTTT. Full variable domain (missing parts from reference TRBV7-2 and TRBJ1-5): GAGVSQSPSNKVTEKGKDVELRCDPISGHTALYWYRQSLGQGLEFLIYFQGNSAPDKSGLPSDRFSAERTGGSVSTLTIQRTQQEDSAVYLCASSLQGDHNQPQHFGDGTRLSIL.

This clonotype was detected only a few times. The junction shows a germline mismatch at one end, possibly a read error. The chain couples TRBV27 to TRBJ1-1; D unresolved. Germline lookup yields CDR1 MNHEY and CDR2 SMNVEV (reference sequence). The CDR3 is 14 residues long. CDR3 nucleotide sequence: TGCACCAGCAGTTTTGGACTCGAGAACACTGAAGCTTTCTTT. Its protein is CTSSFGLENTEAFF.

This chain joins TRBV20-1 and TRBJ1-6; D is unclear. CDR1 DFQATT and CDR2 SNEGSKA come from the germline V gene (reference sequence). The CDR3 is 12 amino acids. This chain's CDR3 is CSGGPDDSPLHF. Written as DNA, the CDR3 is TGCAGCGGAGGACCGGATGATTCACCCCTCCACTTT.

This clonotype was seen many times. The genes are TRBV7-2 and TRBJ2-1; D gene uncertain. Per germline, CDR1 SGHTA and CDR2 FQGNSA. This CDR3 has 11 residues. Trimming took 3 bases from V and 7 from J, leaving 4 bases between them. Here the CDR3 DNA reads TGTGCCAGCAGCTTGCGGAATGAGCAGTTCTTC. Translation gives CASSLRNEQFF.

J is TRBJ2-1 and V is TRBV20-1; 7 nucleotides align to TRBD1. Germline-derived CDR1 and CDR2 are DFQATT and SNEGSKA (reference sequence). V was clipped by 1 base and J by 4 bases; unmatched bases: 7. This CDR3 region has 15 residues. The DNA of the CDR3 is TGCAGTGCTAGAGTCCCCGGGACAGCATACAATGAGCAGTTCTTC. Protein product: CSARVPGTAYNEQFF.

In its sample, this clonotype was seen many times. The chain combines TRBV29-1 with TRBJ1-1; possible D gene TRBD1, 6 bases. The CDR3 is 12 amino acids. V was pared by 3 bases and J by 6 bases, with 11 bases between. Germline V gene sequence: CDR1 SQVTM, CDR2 ANQGSEA. DNA of the CDR3: TGCAGCGTTGACAGGGGCGGGCCTGAAGCTTTCTTT. It translates to CSVDRGGPEAFF.

This clonotype was observed many times. This sequence joins TRBV19 and TRBJ1-2; TRBD1 agrees at 8 bases. This CDR3 is built from 15 residues. The junction had 8 bases not matched to a gene; V was cut back by 4 bases and J by 4 bases. From germline, CDR1 is LNHDA and CDR2 SQIVND (reference sequence). The chain's CDR3 is CASSRGQGLSYGYTF. In nucleotides, the CDR3 is TGTGCCAGTAGTAGAGGACAGGGACTCTCCTATGGCTACACCTTC.

Only a few counts were recorded for this clonotype. V usage is TRBV15 and J usage is TRBJ1-4; the D is unclear. Trimming removed 3 bases from V and 8 bases from J, with 7 bases in between. The germline CDR1 and CDR2 sequences are LNHNV and YYDKDF (reference sequence). The CDR3 sequence is 12 residues long. The CDR3 spells CATSRRGEKLFF. Here the CDR3 DNA reads TGTGCCACCAGCAGGCGAGGGGAAAAACTGTTTTTT.

This clonotype appeared a few times. J is TRBJ1-2 and V is TRBV19; D perhaps matches TRBD1 (6 bases). CDR3 size: 15 residues. Trimming shortened V by 3 bases and J by 6 bases, and 17 bases separated the two germline ends. CDR1 LNHDA and CDR2 SQIVND come from the germline V gene (reference sequence). The CDR3 DNA reads TGTGCCAGTAGTATTACGGGGGCTGGGAGTGATGGCTACACCTTC. Translated: CASSITGAGSDGYTF.

This clonotype was recorded a few times. The chain recombines TRBV14 with TRBJ2-1; D assignment may be TRBD1 or TRBD2 (6 bases each). CDR1 is SGHDN, CDR2 FVKESK, per germline. V lost 0 bases and J 2 bases, leaving 14 bases between the germline ends. The CDR3 consists of 17 residues. The CDR3: CASSQDDFGGPYNEQFF. The CDR3 DNA follows: TGTGCCAGCAGCCAAGATGATTTCGGGGGCCCCTACAATGAGCAGTTCTTC.

This clonotype has only one observation. The gene calls are TRBV5-5 and TRBJ2-1, with 9 bases matching TRBD2. This CDR3 is 15 amino acids long. Germline CDR1 is SGHKS and CDR2 is YYEKEE (reference sequence). Unmatched junction bases numbered 11, after V lost 5 bases and J lost 8 bases. The CDR3 loop is CASSGLAGSGHEQFF. CDR3 bases: TGTGCCAGCAGTGGGCTAGCGGGGTCGGGTCATGAGCAGTTCTTC.

This clonotype showed up many times. The V call is TRBV24-1, the J call TRBJ1-1; weak D call: TRBD1 (5 bases). The germline V gene has CDR1 KGHDR and CDR2 SFDVKD. The CDR3 covers 12 residues. Deletions cut 3 bases from V and 10 bases from J, with 11 bases between. CDR3 sequence reads: CATSDKWGSAFF. The CDR3 DNA follows: TGTGCCACCAGTGATAAATGGGGGTCAGCTTTCTTT.

As to this clonotype: Since a much larger clone is just one base distant, this may be a read error. V gene TRBV5-6 combines with J gene TRBJ2-5; 7 bases line up with TRBD2. The germline CDR1 and CDR2 sequences are SGHDT and YYEEEE. The CDR3 covers 15 residues. The CDR3 spells CASTDARDYVETRYF. The CDR3 DNA reads TGTGCCAGCACCGATGCCCGGGACTACGTGGAGACCCGGTACTTC.

Remarks on this clonotype: The junction shows a germline mismatch at one end, possibly a read error. The CDR3 loop reads CSAPTGGSYNTPLHF. CDR3 bases: TGCAGTGCTCCGACAGGGGGCTCATATAATACACCCCTCCACTTT. The genes are TRBV20-1 and TRBJ1-6; 10 positions match TRBD1. This CDR3 contains 15 residues. Germline CDR1 is DFQATT and CDR2 is SNEGSKA (reference sequence).

This clonotype was seen a few times. The rearrangement uses TRBV5-5 and TRBJ2-1, with 10 bases matching TRBD1. CDR3 size: 14 residues. The germline V gene encodes CDR1 SGHKS and CDR2 YYEKEE (reference sequence). Trimming at V came to 0 bases and at J to 8 bases, leaving 2 bases not matched to a gene. Here the CDR3 reads CASSLGQGADEQFF. CDR3 bases: TGTGCCAGCAGCTTGGGACAGGGGGCCGATGAGCAGTTCTTC. The variable domain in full, with the rest retrieved from reference TRBV5-5 and TRBJ2-1, is DAGVTQSPTHLIKTRGQQVTLRCSPISGHKSVSWYQQVLGQGPQFIFQYYEKEERGRGNFPDRFSARQFPNYSSELNVNALLLGDSALYLCASSLGQGADEQFFGPGTRLTVL.

As regards this clonotype: A far larger clone is off by one base, so a read error is likely. The gene calls are TRBV11-2 and TRBJ2-5; a weak D match, TRBD2 (6 bases). The CDR3 has 12 amino acids. The germline V and J ends were trimmed by 1 base and 7 bases, with 7 bases remaining between them. Germline CDR1 is SGHAT and CDR2 is FQNNGV. The CDR3, as DNA: TGTGCCAGCAGCTTAGGGGAGGTGACCCAGTACTTC. Its protein is CASSLGEVTQYF.

The V and J genes are TRBV18 and TRBJ2-1; D is possibly TRBD1 (5 bases). Trimming cost V 3 bases and J 4 bases, with 10 bases left between them. The germline CDR1 and CDR2 sequences are KGHSH and LQKENI. The CDR3 is 14 residues long. This chain's CDR3 is CASSPPTEYNEQFF. The CDR3 DNA reads as TGTGCCAGCTCACCTCCGACAGAGTACAATGAGCAGTTCTTC.